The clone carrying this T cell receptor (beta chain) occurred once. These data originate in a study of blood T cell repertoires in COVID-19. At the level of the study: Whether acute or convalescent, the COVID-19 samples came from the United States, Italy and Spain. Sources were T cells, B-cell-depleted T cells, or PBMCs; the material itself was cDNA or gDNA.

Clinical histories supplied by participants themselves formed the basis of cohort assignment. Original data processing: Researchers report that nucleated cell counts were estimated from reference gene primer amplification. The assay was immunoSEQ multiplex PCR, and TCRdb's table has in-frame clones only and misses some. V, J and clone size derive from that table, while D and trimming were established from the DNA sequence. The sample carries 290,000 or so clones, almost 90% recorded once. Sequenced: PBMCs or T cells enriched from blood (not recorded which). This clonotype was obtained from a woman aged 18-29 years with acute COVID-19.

CDR3 sequence: CASRLQGGTGELFF. In DNA, the CDR3 is TGTGCCAGCAGATTACAGGGGGGCACCGGGGAGCTGTTTTTT. The chain is built from TRBV7-9 and TRBJ2-2; 8 nucleotides match TRBD1. Germline V gives CDR1 SEHNR, CDR2 FQNEAQ (reference sequence). The CDR3 loop spans 14 amino acids. V trimming: 6 bases; J trimming: 4 bases; junction bases outside the gene matches: 4.